This TCR beta chain derives from a study of vaccination and CD4 T cells after COVID-19. Study context: The study enrolled six male and four female convalescents, two of whom were Hispanic. Cultures designated as controls were supplied with a CEFX pool, an HIV-1 Nef pool, or no peptide.

Treatment noted: approximately 11-day PBMC culture with coronavirus spike peptide pools or control peptides (ViraFEST assay). Once obtained from cultured CD4+ T cells, the DNA was sequenced using the Oncomine TCR Beta short-read assay. Investigators isolated genomic DNA from cultured CD4+ T cells. One entry per CDR3 protein, called by TCRdb with MiXCR from the PCR reads. The sample shows 26,000 or so distinct CDR3 sequences, under 55% of them seen only once. Note on this clonotype: Antigen: not known.

Germline values: CDR1 SGHTA, CDR2 FQGNSA. J was trimmed by 2 bases and V by 5 bases; bases with no gene match: 5. The CDR3 is made up of 14 amino acids. The sequence was collected from a human donor who had recovered from COVID-19. The rearrangement uses TRBV7-2 and TRBJ2-7; 8 nucleotides align to TRBD1. Specimen: CD4+ T cells from blood, cultured in vitro. Here the CDR3 reads CASSPGTGTYEQYF. CDR3 nucleotide sequence: TGTGCCAGCAGCCCCGGGACAGGCACCTACGAGCAGTACTTC. The full variable domain, in which reference TRBV7-2 and TRBJ2-7 provide the parts outside the CDR3, is GAGVSQSPSNKVTEKGKDVELRCDPISGHTALYWYRQSLGQGLEFLIYFQGNSAPDKSGLPSDRFSAERTGGSVSTLTIQRTQQEDSAVYLCASSPGTGTYEQYFGPGTRLTVT.